The entry below gives a single T cell receptor (beta chain) sequence along with its context. The V gene end was trimmed by 4 bases and the J gene end by 6 bases; junction bases not matched to a gene: 9. There are 14 residues in the CDR3. CDR1 is SGHDT, CDR2 YYEEEE, per germline. Only in-frame clones appear in the TCRdb table, and some are missing; sequencing was by immunoSEQ multiplex PCR. The repertoire includes approximately 62,000 clones, 76% of them detected once, and approximately 6.8% sits in the top ten. These data come from a study of blood T cell repertoires in COVID-19. The chain has TRBV5-6 and TRBJ2-7, with 8 bases identical to TRBD1. The sequencing sample was made of peripheral blood. This clonotype was sampled from a woman in her 50s with active or convalescent COVID-19. The CDR3 sequence: CASSRQGIVFEQYF. The CDR3 bases are TGTGCCAGCAGCCGACAGGGGATCGTCTTCGAGCAGTACTTC. The whole variable domain, remainder taken from reference TRBV5-6 and TRBJ2-7, is DAGVTQSPTHLIKTRGQQVTLRCSPKSGHDTVSWYQQALGQGPQFIFQYYEEEERQRGNFPDRFSGHQFPNYSSELNVNALLLGDSALYLCASSRQGIVFEQYFGPGTRLTVT.